The entry that follows covers one T cell receptor beta chain sequence. Germline values: CDR1 SGHRS, CDR2 YFSETQ. This CDR3 is built from 15 residues. Trimming took 6 bases from V and 5 from J, leaving 20 bases between them. These data belong to a study of cytotoxic CD8 clonotypes in ibrutinib-treated CLL. Study in general: Investigators reported around 25 partial and 2 complete responses; after median around 63 months, roughly 15 patients remained remitted and about 12 progressed.

The TCR beta libraries used around 2 micrograms of genomic DNA that came from cryopreserved PBMCs. Sequenced by immunoSEQ multiplex PCR; TCRdb stores in-frame clones only, minus some. The table includes about 50,000 clones, over 65% detected once. Sample: PBMCs, taken after 24 months of ibrutinib treatment. This sequence joins TRBV5-1 and TRBJ1-1; tentatively, D is TRBD1 (5 bases). This clonotype was obtained from a human donor with chronic lymphocytic leukemia. CDR3 sequence reads: CASTMRPGARTEAFF. CDR3 sequence (DNA): TGCGCCAGCACCATGAGACCCGGGGCGCGGACTGAAGCTTTCTTT.